A selection of T cell receptor beta chains follows, all from one sample in a study of neurological immune-mediated disorders. A single record per CDR3 protein comes from TCRdb applying MiXCR to the 5' RACE reads. The sample holds around 41,000 distinct CDR3 sequences, 13% to 15% seen once. Sequenced material: CD4+ T cells from blood. The receptors originated from a woman aged 60-75 years with HTLV-1-associated myelopathy (HAM/TSP). The CDR3 runs from the conserved cysteine through the conserved F or W. D genes are given only for firm matches. Some rows mark clone size as missing; the rest say once, few, many or name a class of expanded clone.

V gene	clone size	J gene	D gene	CDR3 protein	CDR3 DNA
TRBV5-1	many	TRBJ2-7	TRBD1	CASSLEGQGVQYF	TGCGCCAGCAGCTTGGAGGGACAGGGGGTGCAGTACTTC
TRBV12-3/TRBV12-4	.	TRBJ2-5	.	CASILAETQYF	TGTGCCAGCATCCTTGCAGAGACCCAGTACTTC
TRBV7-9	many	TRBJ2-1	.	CASSPPRLINEQFF	TGTGCCAGCAGCCCCCCGCGTCTCATAAATGAGCAGTTCTTC
TRBV18	once	TRBJ2-7	.	CASSPVGAYEQYF	TGTGCCAGCTCACCAGTCGGGGCCTACGAGCAGTACTTC
TRBV28	many	TRBJ2-7	.	CASSLAVVPREQYF	TGTGCCAGCAGTTTAGCGGTCGTCCCTCGCGAGCAGTACTTC
TRBV5-1	many	TRBJ2-5	TRBD2	CASNRLAGFQETQYF	TGCGCCAGCAACAGACTAGCGGGGTTTCAAGAGACCCAGTACTTC
TRBV20-1	many	TRBJ1-2	.	CSARGGLADYGYTF	TGCAGTGCTAGGGGGGGGCTGGCGGACTATGGCTACACCTTC
TRBV19	.	TRBJ2-2	TRBD2	CASSIDFGGDTGELFF	TGTGCCAGTAGTATAGATTTCGGGGGGGACACCGGGGAGCTGTTTTTT
TRBV12-3/TRBV12-4	many	TRBJ1-5	.	CASSLGSNQPQHF	TGTGCCAGCAGTTTGGGTAGCAATCAGCCCCAGCATTTT
TRBV20-1	many	TRBJ1-5	.	CSATDEPGQPQHF	TGCAGTGCCACGGACGAACCGGGGCAGCCCCAGCATTTT
TRBV6-1	many	TRBJ1-2	.	CASRIDITNYGYTF	TGTGCCAGCAGGATTGACATAACTAACTATGGCTACACCTTC
TRBV7-9	.	TRBJ2-3	.	CASSFRGITDTQYF	TGTGCCAGCAGCTTCAGGGGTATCACAGATACGCAGTATTTT
TRBV1	few	TRBJ1-5	.	CTSSLGPDLNQPQHF	TGCACCAGCAGCTTGGGCCCAGACCTGAATCAGCCCCAGCATTTT
TRBV12-3/TRBV12-4	few	TRBJ1-5	.	CASTLDNQPQHF	TGTGCCAGCACCCTAGACAATCAGCCCCAGCATTTT
TRBV5-5	many	TRBJ2-5	TRBD2	CASSPVTSGGGETQYF	TGTGCCAGCAGCCCCGTGACTAGCGGGGGTGGAGAGACCCAGTACTTC
TRBV5-1	many	TRBJ1-1	.	CASSPGGGETEAFF	TGCGCCAGCAGCCCCGGGGGGGGCGAGACTGAAGCTTTCTTT
TRBV20-1	many	TRBJ1-2	TRBD1	CSARGGQGRRYTF	TGCAGTGCTAGAGGTGGACAGGGTCGGAGATACACCTTC
TRBV6-6	.	TRBJ2-3	TRBD2	CATRTSPESDTQYF	TGTGCCACTCGGACTAGCCCTGAATCGGATACGCAGTATTTT
TRBV7-2	.	TRBJ2-1	TRBD1	CASSLGQGSTEQFF	TGTGCCAGCAGCTTAGGACAGGGTAGCACTGAGCAGTTCTTC
TRBV10-3	many	TRBJ2-1	TRBD1	CAISEFLGQGSYNEQFF	TGTGCCATCAGTGAGTTCCTGGGACAGGGCTCCTACAATGAGCAGTTCTTC
TRBV12-3/TRBV12-4	.	TRBJ2-6	.	CSSRAIPGANVLTF	TGTTCCAGCAGGGCTATTCCTGGGGCCAACGTCCTGACTTTC
TRBV11-2	many	TRBJ2-4	TRBD2	CASSTRTSGGRIAKNIQYF	TGTGCCAGCAGCACACGGACTAGCGGGGGGAGAATAGCCAAAAACATTCAGTACTTC
TRBV27	many	TRBJ1-5	TRBD1	CASSRTRGIGQPQHF	TGTGCCAGCAGTCGTACCAGGGGGATTGGTCAGCCCCAGCATTTT
TRBV10-3	.	TRBJ2-1	TRBD1	CAISERDSSYNEQFF	TGTGCCATCAGTGAGCGGGACAGTTCCTACAATGAGCAGTTCTTC
TRBV12-3/TRBV12-4	many	TRBJ1-5	TRBD1	CASSFGQGEQPQHF	TGTGCCAGCAGCTTCGGACAGGGGGAACAGCCCCAGCATTTT
TRBV10-3	many	TRBJ1-1	TRBD1	CAISDQQGTEAFF	TGTGCCATCAGTGACCAACAGGGGACTGAAGCTTTCTTT
TRBV2	.	TRBJ2-5	TRBD2	CASSEDSGVETQYF	TGTGCCAGCAGTGAAGACAGCGGGGTGGAGACCCAGTACTTC
TRBV5-5	many	TRBJ2-7	TRBD2	CASSWGGDSYEQYF	TGTGCCAGCAGCTGGGGGGGGGACTCCTACGAGCAGTACTTC
TRBV12-3/TRBV12-4	many	TRBJ1-1	TRBD1	CASSLVATRGSYTEAFF	TGTGCCAGCAGTTTAGTAGCAACCAGGGGGTCGTACACTGAAGCTTTCTTT
TRBV7-2	many	TRBJ2-7	.	CASSIGRPELNYEQYF	TGTGCCAGCAGCATTGGACGCCCAGAACTTAACTACGAGCAGTACTTC
TRBV7-3	many	TRBJ2-3	.	CASSSGTSTDTQYF	TGTGCCAGCAGCTCCGGGACTAGCACAGATACGCAGTATTTT
TRBV9	many	TRBJ2-3	TRBD2	CASTFSGGADTQYF	TGTGCCAGCACGTTCAGCGGGGGGGCAGATACGCAGTATTTT
TRBV20-1	many	TRBJ1-2	TRBD1	CSARDGRGGRGYTF	TGCAGTGCTAGAGATGGGCGAGGGGGCAGGGGCTACACCTTC
TRBV20-1	many	TRBJ1-2	.	CSARSRYGYTF	TGCAGTGCTAGGAGCAGATATGGCTACACCTTC
TRBV5-6	many	TRBJ1-5	TRBD1	CASSSRTGTGAGGPQHF	TGTGCCAGCAGCTCACGTACCGGGACAGGAGCGGGCGGGCCCCAGCATTTT
TRBV7-9	.	TRBJ1-2	.	CASSLNGGRGGYTF	TGTGCCAGCAGCTTAAACGGGGGGCGAGGCGGCTACACCTTC
TRBV2	many	TRBJ2-1	TRBD2	CASMGLAGGLDEQFF	TGTGCCAGCATGGGACTAGCGGGGGGGTTGGATGAGCAGTTCTTC
TRBV7-2	.	TRBJ1-1	.	CASSMSLGDEAFF	TGTGCCAGCAGCATGTCCTTGGGGGATGAGGCTTTCTTT
TRBV3-1	.	TRBJ1-2	TRBD1	CASSQATGRRADYGYTF	TGTGCCAGCAGCCAAGCGACAGGGAGAAGAGCAGACTATGGCTACACCTTC
TRBV25-1	many	TRBJ1-1	.	CASKGVTEAFF	TGTGCCAGCAAGGGAGTCACTGAAGCTTTCTTT
TRBV7-4	many	TRBJ1-4	.	CASTPSGVQGEKLFF	TGTGCCAGCACCCCTTCCGGGGTCCAAGGGGAAAAACTGTTTTTT
TRBV10-3	many	TRBJ2-2	TRBD1	CAISEIAGGPGTGELFF	TGTGCCATCAGTGAGATAGCAGGGGGCCCTGGGACCGGGGAGCTGTTTTTT
TRBV20-1	many	TRBJ1-5	.	CSARGWGSNQPQHF	TGCAGTGCTAGAGGCTGGGGGAGCAATCAGCCCCAGCATTTT
TRBV20-1	many	TRBJ2-1	TRBD2	CSAPERTSGGPYNEQFF	TGCAGTGCTCCGGAACGGACTAGCGGGGGCCCCTACAATGAGCAGTTCTTC
TRBV5-1	many	TRBJ2-1	.	CASSSRGEHSYNEQFF	TGCGCCAGCAGCTCGAGGGGAGAACACTCCTACAATGAGCAGTTCTTC
TRBV7-2	many	TRBJ1-2	TRBD1	CASSLGQGLNYGYTF	TGTGCCAGCAGCTTAGGACAGGGGCTGAACTATGGCTACACCTTC
TRBV5-6	many	TRBJ1-2	.	CASSDSGTANYGYTF	TGTGCCAGCAGCGACTCCGGGACGGCTAACTATGGCTACACCTTC
TRBV20-1	many	TRBJ1-5	.	CSAGEVRQPQHF	TGCAGTGCGGGGGAGGTGAGGCAGCCCCAGCATTTT
TRBV7-8	medium-sized	TRBJ2-1	TRBD2	CASSLLRGILYNEQFF	TGTGCCAGCAGCTTATTGCGGGGGATATTGTACAATGAGCAGTTCTTC
TRBV7-3	.	TRBJ2-1	TRBD2	CASSASGMWGVEQFF	TGTGCCAGCAGCGCAAGCGGGATGTGGGGCGTTGAGCAGTTCTTC
TRBV29-1	many	TRBJ1-2	.	CSVAGHPPYGYTF	TGCAGCGTCGCGGGACACCCCCCTTATGGCTACACCTTC
TRBV12-3/TRBV12-4	many	TRBJ1-1	.	CARTGFSEAFF	TGTGCCAGGACAGGTTTTTCTGAAGCTTTCTTT